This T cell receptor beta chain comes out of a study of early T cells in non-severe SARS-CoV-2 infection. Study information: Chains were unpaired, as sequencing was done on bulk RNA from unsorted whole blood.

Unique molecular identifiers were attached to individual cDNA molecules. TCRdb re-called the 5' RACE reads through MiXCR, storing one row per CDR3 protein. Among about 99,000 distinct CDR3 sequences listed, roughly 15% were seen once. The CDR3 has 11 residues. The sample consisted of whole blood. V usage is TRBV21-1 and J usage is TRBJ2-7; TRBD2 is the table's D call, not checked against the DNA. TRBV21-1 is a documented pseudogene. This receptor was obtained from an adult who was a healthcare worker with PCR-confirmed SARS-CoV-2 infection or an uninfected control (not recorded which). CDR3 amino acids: CARKLAGEQYF. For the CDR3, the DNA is TGTGCCCGCAAGCTAGCCGGCGAGCAGTACTTC.